The next 11 T cell receptor beta chains were all read from a single sample in a study of Ad26.COV2.S vaccination and SARS-CoV-2 variants. Clones were read by immunoSEQ multiplex PCR, and TCRdb kept only the in-frame ones, dropping some. Of roughly 380,000 clones listed, roughly 90% are singletons. The treatment is: 15 to 20 received Ad26.COV2.S at low or high dose, single or two shots; about 5 received placebo; per-sample allocation not given. Material that was analyzed had been drawn on day 63 after the first vaccine or placebo injection. Sample: peripheral blood, taken in a trial of Ad26.COV2.S vaccine versus placebo. These receptors were collected from a person between 18 and 65 years old who received the Ad26.COV2.S COVID-19 vaccine or a placebo.

The chain links TRBV2 to TRBJ1-2; 7 positions match TRBD1. Germline CDR1 is SNHLY and CDR2 is FYNNEI. The CDR3 sequence is 14 residues long. The V segment lost 6 bases and the J segment 4 bases; nucleotides outside the gene matches: 8. CDR3 sequence reads: CASRADRDSYGYTF. CDR3 nucleotides: TGTGCCAGCAGGGCCGACCGGGACAGCTATGGCTACACCTTC.

The rearrangement uses TRBV29-1 and TRBJ2-7, with a possible D match to TRBD1 (5 bases). CDR1 is SQVTM, CDR2 ANQGSEA, per germline. Deletions cut 5 bases from V and 2 bases from J, with 10 bases between. The CDR3 loop spans 12 amino acids. CDR3 protein: CSVTDIAYEQYF. The DNA for the CDR3 is TGCAGCGTTACGGACATCGCCTACGAGCAGTACTTC.

V usage is TRBV25-1 and J usage is TRBJ2-1; no reliable D call. The V gene lost 8 bases and the J gene lost 6 bases, with 14 bases spanning the gap. From germline, CDR1 is MGHDK and CDR2 SYGVNS. The CDR3 has 13 residues. The CDR3 protein is CASANEKANEQFF. Written as DNA, the CDR3 is TGTGCCAGCGCCAATGAGAAGGCCAATGAGCAGTTCTTC.

The J gene is TRBJ2-7, the V gene TRBV4-1; 7 nucleotides align to TRBD1. From germline, CDR1 is MGHRA and CDR2 YSYEKL. The CDR3 is 14 residues long. The ends lost 4 bases at V and 3 bases at J; junction bases unmatched: 6. This CDR3 is CASSPTGSGYEQYF. The CDR3 DNA sequence: TGCGCCAGCAGCCCGACAGGGTCTGGCTACGAGCAGTACTTC.

The rearrangement links TRBV18 to TRBJ2-3; 7 nucleotides match TRBD2. Germline V gene lookup returns CDR1 KGHSH and CDR2 LQKENI. Unmatched junction bases numbered 10, after V lost 3 bases and J lost 1 base. The CDR3 totals 17 residues. The CDR3 loop is CASSPRRGEIRTDTQYF. In nucleotides, the CDR3 is TGTGCCAGCTCACCCCGACGGGGGGAAATCCGCACAGATACGCAGTATTTT. The full variable domain, rest sourced from reference TRBV18 and TRBJ2-3, is NAGVMQNPRHLVRRRGQEARLRCSPMKGHSHVYWYRQLPEEGLKFMVYLQKENIIDESGMPKERFSAEFPKEGPSILRIQQVVRGDSAAYFCASSPRRGEIRTDTQYFGPGTRLTVL.

The V and J genes are TRBV6-2 or TRBV6-3 and TRBJ2-7, with D possibly called TRBD1 or TRBD2 (5 bases each). The germline V and J ends were trimmed by 7 bases and 3 bases, with 22 bases remaining between them. This CDR3 is 16 amino acids long. Germline V gene sequence: CDR1 MNHEY, CDR2 SVGEGT. The CDR3 sequence is CASTPQPTRGLYEQYF. CDR3 coding DNA: TGTGCCAGCACCCCACAGCCGACGAGGGGCCTCTACGAGCAGTACTTC.

The chain has TRBV19 and TRBJ2-6; either TRBD1 or TRBD2 may supply D (5 bases each). The CDR3 is made up of 19 amino acids. V lost 0 bases and J 0 bases, leaving 15 bases between the germline ends. Germline-derived CDR1 and CDR2 are LNHDA and SQIVND (reference sequence). Here the CDR3 reads CASSIDRWDGSSGANVLTF. The CDR3 nucleotides read TGTGCCAGTAGTATAGATCGATGGGACGGAAGCTCTGGGGCCAACGTCCTGACTTTC. Complete variable domain (other parts from reference TRBV19 and TRBJ2-6): DGGITQSPKYLFRKEGQNVTLSCEQNLNHDAMYWYRQDPGQGLRLIYYSQIVNDFQKGDIAEGYSVSREKKESFPLTVTSAQKNPTAFYLCASSIDRWDGSSGANVLTFGAGSRLTVL.

The V and J genes are TRBV18 and TRBJ2-7, with D tentatively TRBD2 (5 bases). Trimming took 3 bases from V and 6 from J, leaving 12 bases between them. The CDR3 runs 13 residues. Germline loops: CDR1 KGHSH, CDR2 LQKENI. The CDR3: CASSPRDRVEQYF. The CDR3 DNA sequence: TGTGCCAGCTCACCGAGGGATCGCGTCGAGCAGTACTTC. Combining the CDR3 with reference TRBV18 and TRBJ2-7 gives the whole variable domain NAGVMQNPRHLVRRRGQEARLRCSPMKGHSHVYWYRQLPEEGLKFMVYLQKENIIDESGMPKERFSAEFPKEGPSILRIQQVVRGDSAAYFCASSPRDRVEQYFGPGTRLTVT.

The chain employs TRBV24-1 and TRBJ1-6, with a weak D call TRBD1 (6 bases). V lost 4 bases, J lost 10 bases, and 13 bases lay in between. This CDR3 spans 14 amino acids. Germline V gene sequence: CDR1 KGHDR, CDR2 SFDVKD. CDR3 DNA sequence: TGTGCCACCAGTGACAGGGGAGCGAACTCACCCCTCCACTTT. It yields the protein CATSDRGANSPLHF.

CDR3 protein: CARFDTSGAKETQYF. CDR3 bases: TGTGCCAGGTTTGATACCAGCGGGGCAAAAGAGACCCAGTACTTC. V and J are TRBV5-3 and TRBJ2-5, with TRBD2 matching over 7 bases. TRBV5-3 is an ORF for which the function is uncertain. V shed 8 bases, J shed 3 bases, and the junction held 13 bases outside the gene matches. The CDR3 length is 15 residues.

The chain has TRBV6-1 and TRBJ1-1; no definite D call. The length of the CDR3 is 15 residues. Germline-derived CDR1 and CDR2 are MNHNS and SASEGT. V gave up 2 bases and J gave up 4 bases, with 14 bases separating them. The chain's CDR3 is CASSEKAGRSTEAFF. The DNA for the CDR3 is TGTGCCAGCAGTGAAAAGGCAGGCCGTAGCACTGAAGCTTTCTTT.